This TCR beta chain was recorded in a study of CD4 and CD8 cells across lung adenocarcinoma regions. As for this clonotype: A much larger clonotype is one base distant, so this may be a read error.

One entry per CDR3 protein results from TCRdb running MiXCR on the PCR reads. The repertoire has roughly 6,000 distinct CDR3 sequences, around 50% of them found once; the top ten carry 87%. Donors had localized lung adenocarcinoma, a non-small cell lung cancer. The germline CDR1 and CDR2 sequences are SGHVS and FQNEAQ. This CDR3 region has 16 residues. The V gene end was trimmed by 3 bases and the J gene end by 0 bases; junction bases not matched to a gene: 4. The TCR sequence derives from a male donor with lung adenocarcinoma. The CD4 and CD8 labels of this study may be unreliable. The sequencing sample was made of CD8+ T cells from the margin of a lung tumor. The rearrangement links TRBV7-8 to TRBJ2-1, with 8 bases lining up with TRBD2. This chain's CDR3 is CASSFRGGSSYNEQFF. CDR3 nucleotide sequence: TGTGCCAGCAGCTTCCGGGGGGGGTCCTCCTACAATGAGCAGTTCTTC.